The 4 T cell receptor beta chains given below trace back to one sample, sequenced in a study of metastatic and nonmetastatic thyroid tumors (dated by TCRdb to 2018 to 2021). The library was prepared using PCR. TCRdb records Illumina HiSeq 4000 as the sequencer. TCRdb took the public reads, trimmed them with fastp at Q25, ran MiXCR for clone calling and kept in-frame beta chains. Counted in this sample were 55,000 to 75,000 clones; 18% of them appeared once. Jointly, the top ten make up about 13% of the sample. No treatment had been received by any patient before thyroid surgery. The sample comprised blood. Every receptor here comes from a female donor with papillary thyroid cancer or a benign thyroid nodule (not recorded which). Some clones in this sample may be carry-over from other donors' samples.

This chain connects TRBV3-1 to TRBJ1-4; no clear D gene. V was cut by 4 bases and J by 8 bases, with 14 bases left in between. CDR1 is LGHDT, CDR2 YNNKEL, per germline (reference sequence). This CDR3 has 14 amino acids. CDR3 sequence reads: CASSPDSFGEKLFF. The CDR3 region has the DNA TGTGCCAGCAGCCCTGACTCCTTTGGGGAAAAACTGTTTTTT.

In its sample, this clone was seen many times. This chain links TRBV3-1 with TRBJ2-1, with 8 bases that match TRBD2. Germline values: CDR1 LGHDT, CDR2 YNNKEL (reference sequence). There are 16 residues in the CDR3. The V segment lost 0 bases and the J segment 7 bases; nucleotides outside the gene matches: 8. The CDR3 DNA follows: TGTGCCAGCAGCCAAGATTTCGGCGGGAGGCGGAATGAGCAGTTCTTC. Protein: CASSQDFGGRRNEQFF.

This clone has ten or more counts. The chain employs TRBV5-1 and TRBJ2-1, with D perhaps matching TRBD2 (5 bases). Germline CDR1 SGHRS, CDR2 YFSETQ. Trimming cost V 0 bases and J 8 bases, with 12 bases left between them. CDR3 length: 14 amino acids. The CDR3 bases are TGCGCCAGCAGCTTGGCCGGCATTAGCGATGAGCAGTTCTTC. It is translated as CASSLAGISDEQFF.

This clone was seen ten or more times. This chain links TRBV7-9 with TRBJ2-1; TRBD1 is a possible D gene (6 bases). CDR3 size: 12 residues. V lost 5 bases and J lost 7, with 9 bases in between. CDR1 SEHNR and CDR2 FQNEAQ come from the germline V gene (reference sequence). CDR3 sequence: CASSTGYNEQFF. Here the CDR3 DNA reads TGTGCCAGCAGCACAGGGTATAATGAGCAGTTCTTC.